This passage covers 15 T cell receptor beta chains from one sample sequenced in a study of CD8+CD57+ T cells in acquired aplastic anemia. TCR beta VDJ and CDR3 profiles were obtained from a genomic DNA template. MiXCR, applied by TCRdb to the reads, yields one record per CDR3 protein. Altogether 150,000 to 200,000 distinct CDR3 sequences are present, around half being singletons, with the ten largest covering approximately 3%. An expansion of CD8+CD57+ cells by flow cytometry had been shown in patients chosen for sequencing. Sequenced: sorted CD4+, CD8+, or CD8+CD57+ T cells (not recorded which) from PBMCs. The receptor source for this set is a human donor with aplastic anemia.

V gene TRBV27 combines with J gene TRBJ2-1, with TRBD2 matching over 14 bases. The CDR3 length is 15 residues. Germline V gives CDR1 MNHEY, CDR2 SMNVEV (reference sequence). Germline trimming cut 7 bases from V and 9 bases from J; bases unmatched to any gene: 8. Written as DNA, the CDR3 is TGTGCCAGCAAGAGAGGACTAGCGGGAGGTGGTGAGCAGTTCTTC. It specifies CASKRGLAGGGEQFF.

In this sample, this clonotype turned up many times. This chain uses TRBV14 with TRBJ2-1, with a tentative D call TRBD2 (6 bases). The CDR3 has 16 residues. Germline assignment: CDR1 SGHDN and CDR2 FVKESK. Trimming removed 0 bases from V and 7 bases from J, with 16 bases in between. The CDR3 DNA reads TGTGCCAGCAGCCAAGATCCGGGAGCCTTGGTAAATGAGCAGTTCTTC. This sequence encodes CASSQDPGALVNEQFF.

Points on this clonotype: The junction shows a germline mismatch at one end, possibly a read error. The chain carries TRBV6-1 and TRBJ1-5; 10 bases are a match to TRBD1. Germline V gene data show CDR1 as MNHNS and CDR2 as SASEGT. The length of the CDR3 is 16 residues. The CDR3 sequence is CASSVSGTGEGQPQNF. CDR3 DNA sequence: TGTGCCAGCAGTGTCTCCGGGACAGGGGAGGGTCAGCCCCAGAATTTT.

This clonotype appeared many times. A much bigger clone sits one base away, suggesting this may be a read error. No conserved phenylalanine or tryptophan ends this CDR3, so it is likely a read error. The genes are TRBV7-6 and TRBJ2-7, with TRBD1 matching over 7 bases. CDR1 and CDR2 (germline): SGHVS, FNYEAQ. Trimming cost V 3 bases and J 6 bases; bases outside gene matches: 8. The CDR3 length is 14 residues. CDR3 sequence reads: CASSFFPGGAEQYL. The CDR3 nucleotides are TGTGCCAGCAGCTTCTTTCCAGGGGGAGCCGAGCAGTACCTC.

This clonotype was recorded once. At one end, the junction sequence differs from germline, possibly due to a read error. CDR3 nucleotides: TGCAGTGCCAACAGGGAATTTTGGACAGATACGCAGTATTTC. This translates into CSANREFWTDTQYF. The chain uses TRBV20-1 and TRBJ2-3; TRBD1 is a possible D gene (6 bases). This CDR3 is 14 amino acids long. Per the germline V gene, CDR1 is DFQATT and CDR2 is SNEGSKA (reference sequence).

This clonotype was picked up many times. This chain joins TRBV7-2 and TRBJ2-7; D gene uncertain. Between the trimmed V and J ends, which lost 5 bases and 2 bases, there was a span of 10 bases. This CDR3 has 13 residues. CDR1 is SGHTA, CDR2 FQGNSA, per germline. The CDR3 is CASSPGSPYEQYF. The CDR3 DNA follows: TGTGCCAGCAGCCCCGGATCGCCCTACGAGCAGTACTTC. Full variable domain (remainder filled in from reference TRBV7-2 and TRBJ2-7): GAGVSQSPSNKVTEKGKDVELRCDPISGHTALYWYRQSLGQGLEFLIYFQGNSAPDKSGLPSDRFSAERTGGSVSTLTIQRTQQEDSAVYLCASSPGSPYEQYFGPGTRLTVT.

Ten or more counts support this clonotype. This sequence joins TRBV2 and TRBJ1-4, with TRBD1 identical over 10 bases. With V trimmed by 8 bases and J by 7 bases, 7 bases remained unmatched. The CDR3 consists of 14 residues. Germline assignment: CDR1 SNHLY and CDR2 FYNNEI. Here the CDR3 DNA reads TGTGCCAGCTCTGGACAGGGGGAGGCTGAAAAACTGTTTTTT. This gives the protein CASSGQGEAEKLFF.

V gene TRBV27 combines with J gene TRBJ1-5; the D is unclear. CDR3 length: 13 residues. V was trimmed by 3 bases and J by 3 bases, leaving 6 bases between them. Germline-derived CDR1 and CDR2 are MNHEY and SMNVEV (reference sequence). The CDR3 coding sequence is TGTGCCAGCAGTTTTTCCATCAATCAGCCCCAGCATTTT. It yields the protein CASSFSINQPQHF.

This clonotype was seen repeatedly, ten times or more. V gene TRBV20-1 combines with J gene TRBJ2-3; TRBD2 might be the D (6 bases). V was shortened by 3 bases and J by 0 bases, with 16 bases between the two germline ends. The length of the CDR3 is 16 residues. CDR1 and CDR2 (germline): DFQATT, SNEGSKA (reference sequence). The CDR3 is CSARGLGGGSTDTQYF. CDR3 bases: TGCAGTGCTAGGGGGCTGGGGGGAGGTAGCACAGATACGCAGTATTTT.

About this clonotype itself: Being one base from a much bigger clone, this may be a read error. V usage is TRBV4-3 and J usage is TRBJ1-1, with D possibly TRBD1 on 6 matching bases. The CDR3 loop spans 14 amino acids. The germline V gene encodes CDR1 LGHNA and CDR2 YSLEER. CDR3 coding DNA: TGCGCCAGCAGCCGTGCCGGGACAAATACTGACGCTTTCTTT. Its protein product is CASSRAGTNTDAFF.

Of note for this clonotype: A much more abundant neighbour one base away suggests this may be a read error. The chain recombines TRBV9 with TRBJ2-1, with 8 bases lining up with TRBD2. The CDR3 is 17 amino acids. Per germline, CDR1 SGDLS and CDR2 YYNGEE. The V and J ends lost 0 bases and 1 base, in that order; junction bases with no gene match: 6. The CDR3 region has the DNA TGTGCCAGCAGCGTAGCGGGGGGGTCTAGGTCCTACAATGAGCAGTTCTTC. It codes for CASSVAGGSRSYNEQFF.

The chain carries TRBV5-1 and TRBJ1-1, with a tentative D call TRBD1 (6 bases). This CDR3 comprises 15 residues. Germline V gene data show CDR1 as SGHRS and CDR2 as YFSETQ. The ends were cut back, 4 bases at V and 3 bases at J, with 16 bases in the middle. CDR3 DNA sequence: TGCGCCAGCAGCGGAGGGGGGGGCCTTTACACTGAAGCTTTCTTT. Translation: CASSGGGGLYTEAFF.

This clonotype was counted at least ten times. The chain carries TRBV19 and TRBJ1-2; D is unclear. Per the germline V gene, CDR1 is LNHDA and CDR2 is SQIVND (reference sequence). With 0 bases removed from V and 2 bases from J, the gap between germline ends came to 10 bases. CDR3 size: 15 residues. The chain's CDR3 is CASSIDIAYNYGYTF. The CDR3 DNA is TGTGCCAGTAGTATAGATATAGCTTACAACTATGGCTACACCTTC.

This clonotype was counted many times. The chain links TRBV20-1 to TRBJ1-1; tentatively, D is TRBD1 (6 bases). Germline CDR1 is DFQATT and CDR2 is SNEGSKA (reference sequence). The V end was cut by 6 bases, the J end by 3 bases, with 11 bases between. The CDR3 is 12 residues long. The CDR3 sequence: CSADHRDTEAFF. The CDR3 DNA reads TGCAGTGCCGACCACAGGGACACTGAAGCTTTCTTT.

The J gene is TRBJ2-7, the V gene TRBV6-5, with a possible D match to TRBD2 (6 bases). Germline CDR1 reads MNHEY; CDR2 reads SVGAGI. This CDR3 region has 15 residues. V lost 0 bases to trimming and J lost 3 bases, with 12 bases between them. CDR3 nucleotide sequence: TGTGCCAGCAGTTACTCGAAAGCGGGCGGCTACGAGCAGTACTTC. Translation: CASSYSKAGGYEQYF.